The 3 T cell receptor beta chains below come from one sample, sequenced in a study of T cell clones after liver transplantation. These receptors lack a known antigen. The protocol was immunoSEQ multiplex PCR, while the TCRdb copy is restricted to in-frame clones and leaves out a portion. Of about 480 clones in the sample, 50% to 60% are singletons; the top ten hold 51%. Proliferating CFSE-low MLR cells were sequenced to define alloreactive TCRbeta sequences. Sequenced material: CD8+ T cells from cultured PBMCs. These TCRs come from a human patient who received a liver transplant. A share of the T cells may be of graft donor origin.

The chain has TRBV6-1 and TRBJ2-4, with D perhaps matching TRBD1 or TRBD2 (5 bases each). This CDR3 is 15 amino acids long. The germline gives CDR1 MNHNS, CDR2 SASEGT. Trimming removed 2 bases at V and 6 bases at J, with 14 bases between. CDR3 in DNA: TGTGCCAGCAGTGAAAGGGACCAAATGGGAAACATTCAGTACTTC. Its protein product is CASSERDQMGNIQYF.

The DNA for the CDR3 is TGTGCTAGTGGTGACCGCAATCTGCAGGGAAAGACCTATGGCTACACCTTC. It translates to CASGDRNLQGKTYGYTF. The V and J genes are TRBV12-5 and TRBJ1-2; a possible D gene is TRBD1 (5 bases). Germline CDR1 LGHNT, CDR2 FRNRAP. Trimming cost V 5 bases and J 4 bases, with 23 bases left between them. The CDR3 sequence is 17 residues long. The complete variable domain, with remaining parts taken from reference TRBV12-5 and TRBJ1-2, reads DARVTQTPRHKVTEMGQEVTMRCQPILGHNTVFWYRQTMMQGLELLAYFRNRAPLDDSGMPKDRFSAEMPDATLATLKIQPSEPRDSAVYFCASGDRNLQGKTYGYTFGSGTRLTVV.

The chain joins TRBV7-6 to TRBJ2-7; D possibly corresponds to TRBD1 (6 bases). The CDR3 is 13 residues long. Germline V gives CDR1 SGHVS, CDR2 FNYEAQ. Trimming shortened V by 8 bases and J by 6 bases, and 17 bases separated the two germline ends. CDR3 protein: CASSLREQGEQYV. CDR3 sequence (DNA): TGTGCCAGCTCGCTGCGCGAACAGGGCGAGCAGTACGTC.